The next 29 T cell receptor beta chains were all read from a single sample in a study of cytomegalovirus exposure and HLA in healthy donors. The PCR was carried out with 60 Vbeta primers and 13 Jbeta primers. The repertoire was sequenced with immunoSEQ multiplex PCR; TCRdb's copy has only in-frame clones and lacks some. This sample yields about 130,000 clones, of which approximately 74% are seen a single time; 6% to 8.5% belongs to the top ten. Specimen: PBMCs. The receptor source for this set is a middle-aged man in good health and CMV-seropositive.

This clone was detected only once. V gene TRBV4-2 combines with J gene TRBJ2-1; 10 bases are shared with TRBD1. There are 16 residues in the CDR3. V was clipped by 4 bases and J by 3 bases; unmatched bases: 6. Germline V gene lookup returns CDR1 LGHNA and CDR2 YNFKEQ. The CDR3 loop reads CASSLDGDRGYNEQFF. As DNA, the CDR3 is TGTGCCAGCAGCCTAGACGGGGACAGGGGCTACAATGAGCAGTTCTTC.

This clone was recorded a few times. CDR3 sequence (DNA): TGTGCCAGCAGTGAAGAAGGAGCACAGTTCTTC. Translated, it gives CASSEEGAQFF. This sequence joins TRBV2 and TRBJ2-1; D ambiguous. V dropped 1 base and J dropped 13 bases, with 8 bases sitting between them. CDR1 is SNHLY, CDR2 FYNNEI, per germline. CDR3 size: 11 residues.

V usage is TRBV27 and J usage is TRBJ1-3; 9 bases line up with TRBD1. The length of the CDR3 is 15 residues. V was clipped by 8 bases and J by 2 bases; unmatched bases: 7. The germline V gene encodes CDR1 MNHEY and CDR2 SMNVEV (reference sequence). CDR3 residues: CASGTQGATGNTIYF. The CDR3 DNA reads as TGTGCCAGCGGAACACAGGGGGCCACTGGAAACACCATATATTTT.

This clone was seen once. J is TRBJ2-1 and V is TRBV5-1, with TRBD2 matching over 13 bases. The J segment lost 4 bases and the V segment lost 2 bases, leaving 6 bases of the junction unmatched. The germline V gene encodes CDR1 SGHRS and CDR2 YFSETQ. The CDR3 sequence is 17 residues long. The CDR3: CASSFQTGLAGYNEQFF. The CDR3 DNA reads TGCGCCAGCAGCTTCCAGACGGGACTAGCGGGATACAATGAGCAGTTCTTC.

The chain recombines TRBV6-1 with TRBJ1-4; a weak D match, TRBD1 (5 bases). Per germline, CDR1 MNHNS and CDR2 SASEGT. The CDR3 loop spans 14 amino acids. Trimming pared 8 bases from V and 4 bases from J, leaving 14 bases between. CDR3 sequence (DNA): TGTGCCAGCGGCGGCAGGGCAGATAATGAAAAACTGTTTTTT. This gives the protein CASGGRADNEKLFF.

The rearrangement uses TRBV9 and TRBJ2-1; the match to TRBD2 covers 7 bases. V was clipped by 3 bases and J by 1 base; unmatched bases: 4. This CDR3 has 15 residues. CDR1 SGDLS and CDR2 YYNGEE come from the germline V gene. This chain's CDR3 is CASSGGRGSYNEQFF. CDR3 sequence (DNA): TGTGCCAGCAGCGGCGGGCGGGGGTCCTACAATGAGCAGTTCTTC.

The chain is built from TRBV7-9 and TRBJ2-6, with no clear D. This CDR3 has 19 amino acids. In germline, CDR1 is SEHNR, CDR2 FQNEAQ (reference sequence). V lost 2 bases, J lost 0 bases, and 17 bases lay in between. Here the CDR3 reads CASSLFALRLDSGANVLTF. CDR3 nucleotide sequence: TGTGCCAGCAGCTTATTTGCCCTTCGGCTAGACTCTGGGGCCAACGTCCTGACTTTC. Together with reference TRBV7-9 and TRBJ2-6, the CDR3 gives the full variable domain: DTGVSQNPRHKITKRGQNVTFRCDPISEHNRLYWYRQTLGQGPEFLTYFQNEAQLEKSRLLSDRFSAERPKGSFSTLEIQRTEQGDSAMYLCASSLFALRLDSGANVLTFGAGSRLTVL.

V and J are TRBV7-9 and TRBJ1-5, with 9 bases aligning to TRBD1. The J segment lost 3 bases and the V segment lost 4 bases, leaving 4 bases of the junction unmatched. This CDR3 spans 15 amino acids. CDR1 and CDR2 (germline): SEHNR, FQNEAQ (reference sequence). This CDR3 is CASSSQGALNQPQHF. The CDR3 nucleotides read TGTGCCAGCAGCTCACAGGGGGCCCTCAATCAGCCCCAGCATTTT.

CDR3 nucleotides: TGTGCCACCAGCAGCGAAGGACTAGCGGGAGTTCAAGATGAGCAGTTCTTC. This gives the protein CATSSEGLAGVQDEQFF. The chain is built from TRBV15 and TRBJ2-1; 13 bases match TRBD2. V trimming: 3 bases; J trimming: 8 bases; junction bases outside the gene matches: 10. CDR1 and CDR2 (germline): LNHNV, YYDKDF (reference sequence). This CDR3 contains 17 residues.

This clone has only a few counts. The rearrangement joins TRBV30 to TRBJ1-2, with a weak D call TRBD1 (6 bases). The CDR3 consists of 14 residues. Looked up from germline, CDR1 is GTSNPN and CDR2 is SVGIG (reference sequence). V was trimmed by 4 bases and J by 2 bases, leaving 14 bases between them. CDR3 DNA: TGTGCCTGGACGGGACAAAAAGGCAACTATGGCTACACCTTC. This codes for CAWTGQKGNYGYTF. The full variable domain, its missing parts supplied by reference TRBV30 and TRBJ1-2, is SQTIHQWPATLVQPVGSPLSLECTVEGTSNPNLYWYRQAAGRGLQLLFYSVGIGQISSEVPQNLSASRPQDRQFILSSKKLLLSDSGFYLCAWTGQKGNYGYTFGSGTRLTVV.

The genes are TRBV11-2 and TRBJ2-7; TRBD2 might be the D (5 bases). This CDR3 comprises 13 residues. Germline V gene lookup returns CDR1 SGHAT and CDR2 FQNNGV. V shed 7 bases and J shed 6 bases, with 16 bases lying between them. CDR3: CASTPWGDSEQYF. The CDR3 nucleotides read TGTGCCAGCACCCCTTGGGGAGACTCCGAGCAGTACTTC.

The chain employs TRBV5-6 and TRBJ2-1; possibly TRBD1 for D (6 bases). The V gene lost 1 base and the J gene lost 2 bases, with 10 bases spanning the gap. CDR3 size: 15 residues. Germline V lookup: CDR1 SGHDT, CDR2 YYEEEE. For the CDR3, the DNA is TGTGCCAGCAGCTTGCTTGGGACAACCTACAATGAGCAGTTCTTC. Amino acids: CASSLLGTTYNEQFF.

V usage is TRBV28 and J usage is TRBJ1-2; D ambiguous. The CDR3 is made up of 13 amino acids. Trimming removed 6 bases from V and 3 bases from J, with 11 bases in between. CDR1 MDHEN and CDR2 SYDVKM come from the germline V gene. The CDR3 bases are TGTGCCAGCAGCACCCTCGGGTACTATGGCTACACCTTC. Amino acids: CASSTLGYYGYTF.

This clone was seen a few times. The chain couples TRBV11-3 to TRBJ2-1; 10 bases match TRBD2. J lost 7 bases, V lost 5 bases, and 11 bases had no gene match. Germline V gene sequence: CDR1 SGHNT, CDR2 YENEEA. CDR3 length: 16 residues. The CDR3 DNA follows: TGTGCCAGCAGCCGGTTAGCGGGAGGAGGTATAAATGAGCAGTTCTTC. It translates to CASSRLAGGGINEQFF.

In DNA form, the CDR3 reads TGTGCCAGCAGTCCCGGGACATTTTTCTACGAGCAGTACTTC. Translation: CASSPGTFFYEQYF. The V gene is TRBV6-5, the J gene TRBJ2-7; a possible D gene is TRBD1 (6 bases). The ends were cut back, 5 bases at V and 3 bases at J, with 14 bases in the middle. The CDR3 sequence is 14 residues long. CDR1 is MNHEY, CDR2 SVGAGI, per germline.

The chain couples TRBV11-2 to TRBJ2-5; D gene unclear. The J call may be in error: the DNA end matches TRBJ2-7 better. From germline, CDR1 is SGHAT and CDR2 FQNNGV. The CDR3 consists of 12 residues. In nucleotides, the CDR3 is TGTGCCAGCAGCTTAGACACTTACGAGCAGTACTTC. Translation: CASSLDTYEQYF.

This clone was seen once. The chain couples TRBV15 to TRBJ2-7, with 7 bases identical to TRBD2. The trim removed 3 bases at V and 2 bases at J, leaving 4 bases unmatched. CDR1 and CDR2 (germline): LNHNV, YYDKDF (reference sequence). The CDR3 runs 14 residues. CDR3 bases: TGTGCCACCAGCAGGCCTAGCGGAGCCTACGAGCAGTACTTC. Translated: CATSRPSGAYEQYF.

The genes are TRBV6-5 and TRBJ2-7, with TRBD1 identical over 11 bases. The CDR3 runs to 15 residues. Germline assignment: CDR1 MNHEY and CDR2 SVGAGI. V was pared by 3 bases and J by 4 bases, with 5 bases of the junction left unmatched. CDR3 region: CASSYADRGLYEQYF. CDR3 nucleotide sequence: TGTGCCAGCAGTTATGCGGACAGGGGGCTTTACGAGCAGTACTTC.

This chain uses TRBV27 with TRBJ2-5, with 11 bases fitting TRBD1. V lost 6 bases and J lost 2; bases outside the gene matches: 11. The germline V gene encodes CDR1 MNHEY and CDR2 SMNVEV (reference sequence). There are 17 residues in the CDR3. This CDR3 reads CASSEKGDRGSQETQYF. The CDR3 bases are TGTGCCAGCAGCGAGAAGGGGGACAGGGGGAGTCAAGAGACCCAGTACTTC.

The genes are TRBV6-5 and TRBJ2-5, with 11 bases fitting TRBD1. V was clipped by 6 bases and J by 4 bases; unmatched bases: 4. Germline CDR1 reads MNHEY; CDR2 reads SVGAGI. This CDR3 region has 14 residues. CDR3 in amino acids: CASSRTGGRETQYF. The CDR3 DNA sequence: TGTGCCAGCAGCCGGACAGGGGGCAGAGAGACCCAGTACTTC.

This chain connects TRBV5-1 to TRBJ1-6; the D is unclear. The CDR3 consists of 15 residues. Germline CDR1 reads SGHRS; CDR2 reads YFSETQ. Trimming removed 4 bases at V and 6 bases at J, with 14 bases between. The CDR3 nucleotides are TGCGCCAGCAGCAAAGACACCGCTGTTAATTCACCCCTCCACTTT. It codes for CASSKDTAVNSPLHF. Using reference TRBV5-1 and TRBJ1-6 for the parts outside the CDR3, the full variable domain is KAGVTQTPRYLIKTRGQQVTLSCSPISGHRSVSWYQQTPGQGLQFLFEYFSETQRNKGNFPGRFSGRQFSNSRSEMNVSTLELGDSALYLCASSKDTAVNSPLHFGNGTRLTVT.

This chain joins TRBV12-5 and TRBJ2-2, with 10 bases that match TRBD2. This CDR3 is built from 16 residues. The V segment lost 3 bases and the J segment 6 bases; nucleotides outside the gene matches: 7. CDR1 LGHNT and CDR2 FRNRAP come from the germline V gene. The chain's CDR3 is CASGFRSSGGPGELFF. CDR3 in DNA: TGTGCTAGTGGTTTCCGGTCTAGCGGGGGACCCGGGGAGCTGTTTTTT.

The CDR3 loop reads CASSRDSSYNEQFF. Here the CDR3 DNA reads TGTGCCAGCAGCCGGGACAGCTCCTACAATGAGCAGTTCTTC. This rearrangement joins TRBV11-2 to TRBJ2-1; 7 positions match TRBD1. The CDR3 consists of 14 residues. V was clipped by 5 bases and J by 0 bases; unmatched bases: 1. CDR1 is SGHAT, CDR2 FQNNGV, per germline.

The chain is built from TRBV5-1 and TRBJ2-5; 7 nucleotides match TRBD2. Germline loops: CDR1 SGHRS, CDR2 YFSETQ. This CDR3 region has 15 residues. With V trimmed by 3 bases and J by 5 bases, 10 bases remained unmatched. CDR3 amino acids: CASSSTAGPGETQYF. The CDR3 bases are TGCGCCAGCAGCTCTACAGCGGGGCCGGGGGAGACCCAGTACTTC.

This chain joins TRBV28 and TRBJ1-5; maybe TRBD1 (6 bases). The germline gives CDR1 MDHEN, CDR2 SYDVKM. Trimming removed 5 bases from V and 7 bases from J, with 9 bases in between. This CDR3 comprises 12 residues. The CDR3 spells CASSQGFQPQHF. The CDR3, as DNA: TGTGCCAGCAGTCAGGGGTTCCAGCCCCAGCATTTT. The full variable domain, rest sourced from reference TRBV28 and TRBJ1-5, is DVKVTQSSRYLVKRTGEKVFLECVQDMDHENMFWYRQDPGLGLRLIYFSYDVKMKEKGDIPEGYSVSREKKERFSLILESASTNQTSMYLCASSQGFQPQHFGDGTRLSIL.

This rearrangement joins TRBV7-9 to TRBJ2-4; tentative D call: TRBD1 (5 bases). The CDR3 has 13 amino acids. The V and J ends lost 5 bases and 7 bases respectively, with 12 bases between them. Per germline, CDR1 SEHNR and CDR2 FQNEAQ (reference sequence). The CDR3: CASSQGQMNIQYF. In nucleotides, the CDR3 is TGTGCCAGCAGCCAAGGACAAATGAACATTCAGTACTTC. The full variable domain, completed using reference TRBV7-9 and TRBJ2-4, is DTGVSQNPRHKITKRGQNVTFRCDPISEHNRLYWYRQTLGQGPEFLTYFQNEAQLEKSRLLSDRFSAERPKGSFSTLEIQRTEQGDSAMYLCASSQGQMNIQYFGAGTRLSVL.

This clone was seen more than once but under ten times. CDR3 residues: CASSEEGVGNTIYF. CDR3 nucleotides: TGTGCCAGCAGTGAAGAAGGGGTTGGAAACACCATATATTTT. The V gene is TRBV2, the J gene TRBJ1-3; D is possibly TRBD1 (5 bases). CDR1 is SNHLY, CDR2 FYNNEI, per germline. CDR3 length: 14 residues. Deletions cut 1 base from V and 3 bases from J, with 7 bases between.

The V call is TRBV12-2, the J call TRBJ1-3; the table gives TRBD1 as D, unverified against the DNA. TRBV12-2 represents a pseudogene. This CDR3 spans 17 amino acids. The DNA for the CDR3 is TGTGCAAGTCGCCCAGCCCGACGGACAGGCCCGGGGGACACCATATATTTT. Its translation: CASRPARRTGPGDTIYF.

The chain carries TRBV7-9 and TRBJ2-1; 10 nucleotides match TRBD2. CDR3 length: 18 residues. Germline assignment: CDR1 SEHNR and CDR2 FQNEAQ (reference sequence). V lost 6 bases and J lost 0; bases outside the gene matches: 11. The CDR3 sequence is CASSQPSSGSSSYNEQFF. CDR3 bases: TGTGCCAGCAGTCAACCCTCTAGCGGGAGCAGCTCCTACAATGAGCAGTTCTTC. Full variable domain (outside the CDR3, taken from reference TRBV7-9 and TRBJ2-1): DTGVSQNPRHKITKRGQNVTFRCDPISEHNRLYWYRQTLGQGPEFLTYFQNEAQLEKSRLLSDRFSAERPKGSFSTLEIQRTEQGDSAMYLCASSQPSSGSSSYNEQFFGPGTRLTVL.